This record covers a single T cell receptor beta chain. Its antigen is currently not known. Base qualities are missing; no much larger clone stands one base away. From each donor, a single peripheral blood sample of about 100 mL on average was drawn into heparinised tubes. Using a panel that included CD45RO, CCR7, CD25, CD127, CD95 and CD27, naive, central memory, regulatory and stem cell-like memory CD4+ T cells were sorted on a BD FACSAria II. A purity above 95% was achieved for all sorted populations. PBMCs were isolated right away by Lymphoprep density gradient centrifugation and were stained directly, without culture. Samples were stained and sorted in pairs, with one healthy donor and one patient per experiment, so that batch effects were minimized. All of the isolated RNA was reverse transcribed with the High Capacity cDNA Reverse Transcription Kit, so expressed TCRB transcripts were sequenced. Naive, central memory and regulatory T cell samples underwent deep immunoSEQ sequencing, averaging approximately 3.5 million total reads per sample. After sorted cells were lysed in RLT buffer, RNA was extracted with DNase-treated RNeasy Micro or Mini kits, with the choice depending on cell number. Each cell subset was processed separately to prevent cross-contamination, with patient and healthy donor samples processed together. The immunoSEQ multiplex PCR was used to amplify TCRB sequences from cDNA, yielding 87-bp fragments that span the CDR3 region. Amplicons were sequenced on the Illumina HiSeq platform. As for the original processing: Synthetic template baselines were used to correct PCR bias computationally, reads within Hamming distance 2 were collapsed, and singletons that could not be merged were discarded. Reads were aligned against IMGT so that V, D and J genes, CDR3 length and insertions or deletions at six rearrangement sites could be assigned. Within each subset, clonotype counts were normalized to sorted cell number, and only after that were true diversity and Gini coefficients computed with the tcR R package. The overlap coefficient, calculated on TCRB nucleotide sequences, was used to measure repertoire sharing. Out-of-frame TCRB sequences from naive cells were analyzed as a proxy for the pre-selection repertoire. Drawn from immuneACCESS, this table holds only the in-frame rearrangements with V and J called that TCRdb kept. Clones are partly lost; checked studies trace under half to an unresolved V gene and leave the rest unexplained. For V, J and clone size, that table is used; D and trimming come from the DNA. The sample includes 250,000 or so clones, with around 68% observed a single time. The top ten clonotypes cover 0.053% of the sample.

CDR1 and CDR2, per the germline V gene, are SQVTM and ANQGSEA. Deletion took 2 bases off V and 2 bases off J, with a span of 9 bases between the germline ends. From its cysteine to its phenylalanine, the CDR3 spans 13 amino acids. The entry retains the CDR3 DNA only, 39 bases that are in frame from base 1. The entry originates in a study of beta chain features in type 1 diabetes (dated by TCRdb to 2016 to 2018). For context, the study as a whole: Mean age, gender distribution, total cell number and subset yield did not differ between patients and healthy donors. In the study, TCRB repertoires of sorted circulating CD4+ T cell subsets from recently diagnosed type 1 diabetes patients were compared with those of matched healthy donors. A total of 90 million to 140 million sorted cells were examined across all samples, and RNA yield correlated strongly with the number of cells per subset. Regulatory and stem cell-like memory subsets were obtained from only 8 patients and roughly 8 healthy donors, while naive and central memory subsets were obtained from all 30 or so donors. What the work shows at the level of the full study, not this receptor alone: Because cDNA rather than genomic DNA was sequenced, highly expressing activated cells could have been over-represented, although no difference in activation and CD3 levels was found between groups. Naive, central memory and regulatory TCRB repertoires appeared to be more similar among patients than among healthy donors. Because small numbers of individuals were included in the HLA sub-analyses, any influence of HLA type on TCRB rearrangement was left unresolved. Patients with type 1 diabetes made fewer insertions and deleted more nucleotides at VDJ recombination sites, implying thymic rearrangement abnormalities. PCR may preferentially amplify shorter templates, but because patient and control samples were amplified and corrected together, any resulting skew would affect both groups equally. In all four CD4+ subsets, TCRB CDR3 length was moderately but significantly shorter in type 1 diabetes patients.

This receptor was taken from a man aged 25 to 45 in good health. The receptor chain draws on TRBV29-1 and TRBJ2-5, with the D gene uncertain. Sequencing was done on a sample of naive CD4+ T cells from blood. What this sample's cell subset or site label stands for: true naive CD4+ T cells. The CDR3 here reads CSVEFVGQETQYF. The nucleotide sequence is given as TGCAGCGTTGAATTTGTCGGACAAGAGACCCAGTACTTC.